This passage covers 9 T cell receptor beta chains from one sample sequenced in a study of blood T cell repertoires in COVID-19. Clones were sequenced by immunoSEQ multiplex PCR, and TCRdb holds only the in-frame ones, with some missing. The sample has under 550,000 clones; 85% to 90% are singletons. Source material: peripheral blood. Every receptor here comes from a man aged 18-30 years with COVID-19, enrolled during active disease.

CDR3 DNA sequence: TGTGCCTGGAACGAGGCGGGAGCGTGGAATGAGCAGTTCTTC. Amino acids: CAWNEAGAWNEQFF. The chain uses TRBV30 and TRBJ2-1, with 7 bases that match TRBD2. The germline gives CDR1 GTSNPN, CDR2 SVGIG (reference sequence). Unmatched junction bases numbered 10, after V lost 4 bases and J lost 7 bases. There are 14 residues in the CDR3. The entire variable domain, with the rest obtained from reference TRBV30 and TRBJ2-1, is as follows: SQTIHQWPATLVQPVGSPLSLECTVEGTSNPNLYWYRQAAGRGLQLLFYSVGIGQISSEVPQNLSASRPQDRQFILSSKKLLLSDSGFYLCAWNEAGAWNEQFFGPGTRLTVL.

This clone was recorded only once. This CDR3 is also generated by other DNA sequences in the sample. The chain employs TRBV5-1 and TRBJ2-1; the D is unclear. Germline V gene lookup returns CDR1 SGHRS and CDR2 YFSETQ. This CDR3 contains 15 residues. V lost 0 bases to trimming and J lost 1 base, with 8 bases between them. The CDR3 sequence: CASSLEGGSYNEQFF. CDR3 coding DNA: TGCGCCAGCAGCTTGGAAGGCGGATCCTACAATGAGCAGTTCTTC.

The chain joins TRBV5-6 to TRBJ2-1; perhaps TRBD1 as D (6 bases). Germline V lookup: CDR1 SGHDT, CDR2 YYEEEE. Trimming removed 4 bases from V and 14 bases from J, with 19 bases in between. The CDR3 totals 13 residues. The CDR3 is CASSRETGGSEFF. Here the CDR3 DNA reads TGTGCCAGCAGCAGAGAAACTGGGGGCTCCGAGTTCTTC.

The rearrangement links TRBV7-9 to TRBJ2-1; D possibly corresponds to TRBD2 (7 bases). This CDR3 has 15 amino acids. The germline V gene encodes CDR1 SEHNR and CDR2 FQNEAQ (reference sequence). Trimming removed 5 bases from V and 9 bases from J, with 20 bases in between. CDR3 amino acids: CASSPWTRGGSEQFF. The CDR3 nucleotides read TGTGCCAGCAGCCCATGGACTAGAGGGGGTAGTGAGCAGTTCTTC.

The V call is TRBV11-3, the J call TRBJ1-1; maybe TRBD1 (5 bases). The CDR3 sequence is 13 residues long. In germline, CDR1 is SGHNT, CDR2 YENEEA. V was pared by 1 base and J by 8 bases, with 11 bases between. CDR3 protein: CASSLGGRGEAFF. CDR3 nucleotide sequence: TGTGCCAGCAGCTTAGGAGGGAGGGGCGAAGCTTTCTTT.

This clone was recorded only once. The chain employs TRBV3-1 (or the pseudogene TRBV3-2) and TRBJ2-7; TRBD1 might be the D (6 bases). The CDR3 runs to 13 residues. Germline V gene lookup returns CDR1 LGHDT and CDR2 YNNKEL (reference sequence). Trimming removed 1 base at V and 4 bases at J, with 8 bases between. Here the CDR3 reads CASSQVRGYEQYF. CDR3 bases: TGTGCCAGCAGCCAAGTTAGGGGGTACGAGCAGTACTTC.

The chain carries TRBV6-5 and TRBJ1-2, with TRBD1 matching 8 bases. With V trimmed by 0 bases and J by 4 bases, 7 bases remained unmatched. Germline CDR1 and CDR2: MNHEY and SVGAGI. This CDR3 comprises 16 residues. The CDR3 here is CASSYSDRGGFYGYTF. The CDR3, as DNA: TGTGCCAGCAGTTACTCCGACAGGGGTGGGTTCTATGGCTACACCTTC.

This sequence joins TRBV7-2 and TRBJ2-2, with 11 bases matching TRBD2. The CDR3 has 14 amino acids. After removal of 5 bases from V and 8 bases from J, the junction contained 4 bases not matched to a gene. CDR1 SGHTA and CDR2 FQGNSA come from the germline V gene. CDR3 region: CASSISGRVGELFF. The CDR3 DNA reads as TGTGCCAGCAGCATTAGCGGGAGGGTAGGGGAGCTGTTTTTT. Looking up the rest from reference TRBV7-2 and TRBJ2-2 gives the full variable domain: GAGVSQSPSNKVTEKGKDVELRCDPISGHTALYWYRQSLGQGLEFLIYFQGNSAPDKSGLPSDRFSAERTGGSVSTLTIQRTQQEDSAVYLCASSISGRVGELFFGEGSRLTVL.

The chain combines TRBV19 with TRBJ2-7; D perhaps matches TRBD1 (5 bases). This CDR3 contains 14 residues. Germline-derived CDR1 and CDR2 are LNHDA and SQIVND (reference sequence). Trimming took off 3 bases at V and 7 bases at J, with 16 bases between the two ends. CDR3 nucleotide sequence: TGTGCCAGTAGTATTGGTGTCAGGGCTTGGGAGCAGTACTTC. It yields the protein CASSIGVRAWEQYF.